The 13 T cell receptor beta chains in this list originate from one sample, sequenced in a study of cytomegalovirus exposure and HLA in healthy donors. The PCR contained 60 Vbeta and 13 Jbeta primers. The data were produced by immunoSEQ multiplex PCR, yet TCRdb's version contains in-frame clones alone and is incomplete. The sample lists 150,000 to 200,000 clones, about four fifths seen once, with around 1.5% in the top ten. Sequencing input: PBMCs. These receptor sequences come from a woman aged 45-60 years in good health and CMV-seronegative.

This chain's CDR3 is CASSFTGVAGPNEKLFF. DNA of the CDR3: TGTGCCAGCAGCTTCACAGGGGTCGCGGGGCCTAATGAAAAACTGTTTTTT. J is TRBJ1-4 and V is TRBV5-5, with 7 positions matching TRBD1. Germline CDR1 reads SGHKS; CDR2 reads YYEKEE (reference sequence). This CDR3 has 17 amino acids. Losses at the gene ends were 2 bases for V and 3 bases for J; bases not matched to a gene: 10.

This chain links TRBV7-9 with TRBJ2-7, with 7 bases matching TRBD1. The CDR3 is made up of 13 amino acids. V lost 5 bases and J lost 3; bases outside the gene matches: 4. CDR1 and CDR2 from the germline V gene are SEHNR and FQNEAQ (reference sequence). CDR3 residues: CASSPGQNYEQYF. CDR3 DNA sequence: TGTGCCAGCAGCCCGGGACAGAACTACGAGCAGTACTTC.

The chain has TRBV9 and TRBJ2-2; unclear D gene. Trimming removed 4 bases at V and 4 bases at J, with 5 bases between. The CDR3 runs 12 residues. The germline V gene encodes CDR1 SGDLS and CDR2 YYNGEE. This chain's CDR3 is CASSPGTGELFF. In nucleotides, the CDR3 is TGTGCCAGCAGCCCCGGCACCGGGGAGCTGTTTTTT.

The chain couples TRBV28 to TRBJ1-1; D is uncertain. The CDR3 spans 13 residues. Germline values: CDR1 MDHEN, CDR2 SYDVKM. The V and J ends lost 5 bases and 1 base respectively, with 8 bases between them. The CDR3 loop is CASSSPPNTEAFF. As DNA, the CDR3 is TGTGCCAGCAGTAGCCCCCCGAACACTGAAGCTTTCTTT.

J is TRBJ2-5 and V is TRBV27; D unresolved. CDR1 and CDR2 (germline): MNHEY, SMNVEV (reference sequence). The CDR3 spans 13 residues. V lost 0 bases and J lost 2, with 4 bases in between. The chain's CDR3 is CASSLSTQETQYF. CDR3 nucleotide sequence: TGTGCCAGCAGTTTATCCACACAAGAGACCCAGTACTTC.

CDR3 bases: TGTGCCAGCAGCTTGGCCGGCAGGGGGTCACAAGAGACCCAGTACTTC. It translates to CASSLAGRGSQETQYF. The chain joins TRBV5-6 to TRBJ2-5, with 7 bases fitting TRBD1. The V gene end was trimmed by 0 bases and the J gene end by 2 bases; junction bases not matched to a gene: 7. Germline V gives CDR1 SGHDT, CDR2 YYEEEE. The CDR3 covers 16 residues. Full variable domain (outside the CDR3, taken from reference TRBV5-6 and TRBJ2-5): DAGVTQSPTHLIKTRGQQVTLRCSPKSGHDTVSWYQQALGQGPQFIFQYYEEEERQRGNFPDRFSGHQFPNYSSELNVNALLLGDSALYLCASSLAGRGSQETQYFGPGTRLLVL.

V gene TRBV27 combines with J gene TRBJ1-2; D is possibly TRBD1 (6 bases). In germline, CDR1 is MNHEY, CDR2 SMNVEV (reference sequence). This CDR3 has 15 amino acids. Trimming shortened V by 5 bases and J by 3 bases, and 16 bases separated the two germline ends. Here the CDR3 reads CASSPPGQGYYGYTF. CDR3 coding DNA: TGTGCCAGCAGTCCCCCAGGGCAGGGGTACTATGGCTACACCTTC.

This chain links TRBV6-1 with TRBJ1-2, with unresolved D. The CDR3 is made up of 14 amino acids. Germline lookup yields CDR1 MNHNS and CDR2 SASEGT. V lost 2 bases and J lost 12, with 19 bases in between. Written as DNA, the CDR3 is TGTGCCAGCAGTGAAAGTAGAATGGTCATGAGGAACACCTTC. Its translation: CASSESRMVMRNTF.

The rearrangement joins TRBV6-1 to TRBJ2-7; no clear D gene. Germline lookup yields CDR1 MNHNS and CDR2 SASEGT. There are 13 residues in the CDR3. V shed 2 bases and J shed 13 bases, with 18 bases lying between them. The CDR3 DNA sequence: TGTGCCAGCAGTGAAAACCCCACCTCGCGGCCCTACTTC. It codes for CASSENPTSRPYF.

The chain uses TRBV7-9 and TRBJ1-3; D unclear. This CDR3 spans 15 amino acids. V was shortened by 4 bases and J by 2 bases, with 12 bases between the two germline ends. Per the germline V gene, CDR1 is SEHNR and CDR2 is FQNEAQ (reference sequence). The CDR3 loop is CASSSLGIAGNTIYF. CDR3 nucleotides: TGTGCCAGCAGCTCCCTGGGCATAGCTGGAAACACCATATATTTT.

This clone was seen only once. V gene TRBV5-8 combines with J gene TRBJ2-3; possible D gene TRBD2, 5 bases. V lost 2 bases to trimming and J lost 3 bases, with 13 bases between them. Per germline, CDR1 SGHTS and CDR2 YDEGEE. The CDR3 is made up of 15 amino acids. CDR3 amino acids: CASSLLGGSTDTQYF. The CDR3 DNA reads TGTGCCAGCAGCTTATTAGGTGGGAGTACAGATACGCAGTATTTT.

This chain connects TRBV7-2 to TRBJ2-7; 10 positions agree with TRBD2. With 1 base clipped from V and 3 bases from J, the junction kept 9 bases outside the gene matches. CDR3 size: 17 residues. Germline V lookup: CDR1 SGHTA, CDR2 FQGNSA. As DNA, the CDR3 is TGTGCCAGCAGCTTAGGGGGTAGCGGGAGGTTAAGCTACGAGCAGTACTTC. Translated, it gives CASSLGGSGRLSYEQYF.

This clone has only one observation. This chain links TRBV27 with TRBJ1-1; D unresolved. The germline CDR1 and CDR2 sequences are MNHEY and SMNVEV (reference sequence). Trimming removed 5 bases from V and 5 bases from J, with 12 bases in between. This CDR3 contains 13 residues. The CDR3 bases are TGTGCCAGCAGTCCCGGGTGGCGGACTGAAGCTTTCTTT. It is translated as CASSPGWRTEAFF.